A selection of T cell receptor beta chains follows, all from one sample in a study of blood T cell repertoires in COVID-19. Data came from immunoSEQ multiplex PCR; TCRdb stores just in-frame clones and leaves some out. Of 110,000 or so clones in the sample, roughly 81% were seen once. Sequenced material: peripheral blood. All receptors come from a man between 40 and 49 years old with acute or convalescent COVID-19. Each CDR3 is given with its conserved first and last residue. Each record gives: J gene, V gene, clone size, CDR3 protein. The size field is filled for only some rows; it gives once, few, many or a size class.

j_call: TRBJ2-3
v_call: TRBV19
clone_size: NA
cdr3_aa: CASSIHITGTGGSDTQYF

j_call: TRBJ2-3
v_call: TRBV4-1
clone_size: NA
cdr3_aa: CASSQAPSGAPTDTQYF

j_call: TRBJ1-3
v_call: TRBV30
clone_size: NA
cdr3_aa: CAWSAWATGNTIYF

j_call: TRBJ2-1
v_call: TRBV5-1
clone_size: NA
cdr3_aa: CASSFESSYNEQFF

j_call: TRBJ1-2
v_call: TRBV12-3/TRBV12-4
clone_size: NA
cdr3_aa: CATLFREANGYTF

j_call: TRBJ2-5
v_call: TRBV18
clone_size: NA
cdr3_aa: CASSPTSENPQETQYF

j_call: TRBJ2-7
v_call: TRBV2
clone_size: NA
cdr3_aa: CASRLDRGADEQYF

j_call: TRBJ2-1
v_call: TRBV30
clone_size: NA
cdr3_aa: CAWSGEGGEQFF

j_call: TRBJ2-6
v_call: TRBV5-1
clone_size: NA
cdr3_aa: CASSRTQTSGANVLTF

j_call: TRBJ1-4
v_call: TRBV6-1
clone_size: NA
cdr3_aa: CASSEATGSNEKLFF

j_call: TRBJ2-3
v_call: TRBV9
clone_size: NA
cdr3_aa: CASSGPDRGSTDTQYF

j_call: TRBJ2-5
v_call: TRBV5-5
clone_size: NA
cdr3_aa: CASSLRSGTGVIGQETQYF

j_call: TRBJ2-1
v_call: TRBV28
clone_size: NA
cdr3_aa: CASSLPPQGTSGGQNLYNEQFF

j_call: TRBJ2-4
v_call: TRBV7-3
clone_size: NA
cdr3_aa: CASSSTGGAHIQYF

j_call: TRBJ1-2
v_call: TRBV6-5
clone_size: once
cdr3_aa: CASSYRDRGVLGYTF

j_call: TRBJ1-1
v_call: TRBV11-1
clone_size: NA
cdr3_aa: CASSLAGGTTEAFF

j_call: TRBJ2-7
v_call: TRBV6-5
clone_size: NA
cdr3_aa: CASSYASGTGAYEQYF

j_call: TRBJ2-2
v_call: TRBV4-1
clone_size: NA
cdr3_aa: CASSQVGGTGELFF

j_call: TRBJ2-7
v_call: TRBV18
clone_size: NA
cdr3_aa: CASSPVGGYEQYF

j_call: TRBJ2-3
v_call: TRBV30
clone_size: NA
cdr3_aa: CAWSVRWWRGPLGTDTQYF

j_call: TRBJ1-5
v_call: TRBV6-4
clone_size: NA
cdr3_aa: CASSDSPNQPQHF

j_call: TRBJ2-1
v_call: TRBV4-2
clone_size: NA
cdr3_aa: CASSRAGGPNEQFF

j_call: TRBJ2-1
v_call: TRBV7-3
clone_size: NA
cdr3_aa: CASSFVRLAGADYHNEQFF

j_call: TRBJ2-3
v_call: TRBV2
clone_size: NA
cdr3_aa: CASSEVTVNSTDTQYF

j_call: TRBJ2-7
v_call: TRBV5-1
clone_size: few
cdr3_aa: CASSLGQGQPGYEQYF

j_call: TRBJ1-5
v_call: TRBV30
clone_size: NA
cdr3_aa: CAWSPEGFQPQHF

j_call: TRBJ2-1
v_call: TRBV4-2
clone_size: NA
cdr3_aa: CASSQDLGRGQFF

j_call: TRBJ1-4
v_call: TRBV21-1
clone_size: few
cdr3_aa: CASKKTGAREKLFF

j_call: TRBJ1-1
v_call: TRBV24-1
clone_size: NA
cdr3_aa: CATSDGGTGKSGEAFF

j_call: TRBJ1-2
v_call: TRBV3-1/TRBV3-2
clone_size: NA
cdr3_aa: CASSPAGESYGYTF

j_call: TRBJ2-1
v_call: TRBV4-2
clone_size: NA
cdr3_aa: CASSGGQIDEQFF

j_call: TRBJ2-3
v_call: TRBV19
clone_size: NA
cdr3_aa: CASSMGQVSTDTQYF

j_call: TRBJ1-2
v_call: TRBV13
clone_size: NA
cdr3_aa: CASSLEGKGGYTF

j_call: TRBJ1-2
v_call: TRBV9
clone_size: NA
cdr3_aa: CASSVDRSGYTF

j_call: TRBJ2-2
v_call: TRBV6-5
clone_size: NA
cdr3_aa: CASSWGVSNTGELFF

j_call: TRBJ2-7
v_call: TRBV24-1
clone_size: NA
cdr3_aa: CATSKGQGSYEQYF

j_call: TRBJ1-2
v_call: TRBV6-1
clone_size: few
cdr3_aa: CASSETRSWGYTF

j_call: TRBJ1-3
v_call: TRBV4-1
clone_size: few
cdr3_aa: CASRGTGGGNTIYF

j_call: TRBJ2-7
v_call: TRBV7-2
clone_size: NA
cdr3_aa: CASSLGQKYEQYF

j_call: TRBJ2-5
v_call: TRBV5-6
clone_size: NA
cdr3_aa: CASSQDPGQYQETQYF

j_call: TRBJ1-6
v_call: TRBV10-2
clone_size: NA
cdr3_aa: CASSEAGESPLHF

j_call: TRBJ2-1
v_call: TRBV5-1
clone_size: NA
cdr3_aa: CASSLDWNEQFF

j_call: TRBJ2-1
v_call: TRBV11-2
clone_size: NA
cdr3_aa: CASAWGQGYDEQFF

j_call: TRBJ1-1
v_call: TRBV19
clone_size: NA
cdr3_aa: CASSPFGQGSNTEAFF